Following are 29 T cell receptor beta chains from one sample sequenced in a study of blood T cell repertoires in COVID-19. Clones were read by immunoSEQ multiplex PCR, and TCRdb kept only the in-frame ones, dropping some. The table includes around 250,000 clones, around nine tenths detected once. Sequenced sample: peripheral blood. The receptors come from a woman aged 60-75 years who had recovered from COVID-19.

The rearrangement uses TRBV2 and TRBJ1-2; D ambiguous. The germline V gene encodes CDR1 SNHLY and CDR2 FYNNEI. Trimming pared 11 bases from V and 8 bases from J, leaving 12 bases between. There are 10 residues in the CDR3. CDR3 DNA sequence: TGTGCCGGGAAGGGCGGGGGCTACACCTTC. Translated, it gives CAGKGGGYTF.

The chain couples TRBV5-1 to TRBJ1-2; D gene uncertain. Trimming removed 5 bases from V and 0 bases from J, with 11 bases in between. This CDR3 is built from 14 residues. The germline CDR1 and CDR2 sequences are SGHRS and YFSETQ. The CDR3 bases are TGCGCCAGCAGGGTGACACCTCCTAACTATGGCTACACCTTC. This translates into CASRVTPPNYGYTF.

This clone was seen only a few times. This sequence joins TRBV7-8 and TRBJ1-6, with TRBD1 as a possible D gene (6 bases). V was trimmed by 4 bases and J by 4 bases, leaving 17 bases between them. Germline CDR1 reads SGHVS; CDR2 reads FQNEAQ. The CDR3 is 17 amino acids. CDR3 residues: CASSSSLTGKYNSPLHF. CDR3 DNA sequence: TGTGCCAGCAGCTCGTCCCTCACAGGGAAATATAATTCACCCCTCCACTTT.

With regard to this clone: Germline and junction disagree at one end, which may indicate a read error. The CDR3 sequence: CANSQGQFTEAFF. DNA of the CDR3: TGTGCCAACAGCCAAGGACAGTTCACTGAAGCTTTCTTT. This chain connects TRBV14 to TRBJ1-1, with D tentatively TRBD1 (6 bases). The CDR3 runs 13 residues. Germline V gene sequence: CDR1 SGHDN, CDR2 FVKESK.

This chain joins TRBV24-1 and TRBJ2-3, with 8 bases fitting TRBD1. The CDR3 is 16 residues long. Germline V lookup: CDR1 KGHDR, CDR2 SFDVKD. The V gene end was trimmed by 5 bases and the J gene end by 1 base; junction bases not matched to a gene: 7. CDR3: CATSARTGRRTDTQYF. In DNA form, the CDR3 reads TGTGCCACCAGTGCCCGGACAGGGCGGCGCACAGATACGCAGTATTTT.

The gene calls are TRBV18 and TRBJ2-4; the D is unclear. The CDR3 contains 14 residues. Germline CDR1 and CDR2: KGHSH and LQKENI. V lost 3 bases, J lost 3 bases, and 9 bases lay in between. The CDR3 loop reads CASSPALDKNIQYF. The CDR3 nucleotides read TGTGCCAGCTCACCCGCGCTAGACAAAAACATTCAGTACTTC.

J is TRBJ2-7 and V is TRBV11-2; perhaps TRBD1 as D (6 bases). The germline V gene has CDR1 SGHAT and CDR2 FQNNGV. The V and J ends lost 5 bases and 0 bases respectively, with 11 bases between them. The CDR3 runs to 14 residues. This chain's CDR3 is CASSRQGNSYEQYF. The CDR3 region has the DNA TGTGCCAGCAGCCGCCAGGGGAACTCCTACGAGCAGTACTTC. Complete variable domain (other parts from reference TRBV11-2 and TRBJ2-7): EAGVAQSPRYKIIEKRQSVAFWCNPISGHATLYWYQQILGQGPKLLIQFQNNGVVDDSQLPKDRFSAERLKGVDSTLKIQPAKLEDSAVYLCASSRQGNSYEQYFGPGTRLTVT.

V usage is TRBV6-5 and J usage is TRBJ2-1, with D possibly matching TRBD1 (6 bases). With 5 bases removed from V and 6 bases from J, the gap between germline ends came to 14 bases. CDR3 length: 14 amino acids. Germline V gene sequence: CDR1 MNHEY, CDR2 SVGAGI. CDR3 coding DNA: TGTGCCAGCAGTCTAAGGACAGCCCTCAATGAGCAGTTCTTC. Translation: CASSLRTALNEQFF.

The chain employs TRBV28 and TRBJ2-7, with 8 positions matching TRBD1. The V segment lost 5 bases and the J segment 3 bases; nucleotides outside the gene matches: 6. Germline V gene sequence: CDR1 MDHEN, CDR2 SYDVKM. This CDR3 is 14 amino acids long. In nucleotides, the CDR3 is TGTGCCAGCAGTCCGACAGGGGTGGACTACGAGCAGTACTTC. It codes for CASSPTGVDYEQYF.

The CDR3: CASRTGSLSQPQHF. The CDR3 coding sequence is TGTGCCAGCAGGACAGGGAGTCTAAGTCAGCCCCAGCATTTT. The chain carries TRBV2 and TRBJ1-5; 7 nucleotides agree with TRBD1. The J segment lost 6 bases and the V segment lost 6 bases, leaving 8 bases of the junction unmatched. Germline CDR1 SNHLY, CDR2 FYNNEI. The CDR3 sequence is 14 residues long.

This chain joins TRBV2 and TRBJ2-6, with 9 bases fitting TRBD1. CDR1 is SNHLY, CDR2 FYNNEI, per germline. The CDR3 contains 17 residues. J lost 4 bases, V lost 3 bases, and 7 bases had no gene match. This CDR3 is CASSDRDRVTGANVLTF. The CDR3 region has the DNA TGTGCCAGCAGTGACCGGGACAGGGTTACGGGGGCCAACGTCCTGACTTTC.

The chain has TRBV4-3 and TRBJ2-7, with TRBD1 identical over 7 bases. Trimming removed 0 bases from V and 3 bases from J; junction bases left unmatched: 8. Germline V gene sequence: CDR1 LGHNA, CDR2 YSLEER. The CDR3 spans 16 residues. The DNA of the CDR3 is TGCGCCAGCAGCCAAGATCCGACAGGGATCATCTACGAGCAGTACTTC. This translates into CASSQDPTGIIYEQYF.

The chain is built from TRBV2 and TRBJ2-2, with 8 bases matching TRBD1. In germline, CDR1 is SNHLY, CDR2 FYNNEI. V was clipped by 8 bases and J by 7 bases; unmatched bases: 6. The CDR3 contains 13 residues. CDR3 sequence reads: CASQGARGGELFF. CDR3 DNA: TGTGCCAGCCAGGGGGCGAGGGGCGGGGAGCTGTTTTTT.

V gene TRBV27 combines with J gene TRBJ2-7, with D possibly TRBD2 on 5 matching bases. The V and J ends lost 2 bases and 3 bases respectively, with 11 bases between them. The CDR3 length is 14 residues. From germline, CDR1 is MNHEY and CDR2 SMNVEV (reference sequence). CDR3 loop: CASSLAGMIYEQYF. Here the CDR3 DNA reads TGTGCCAGCAGTTTAGCCGGGATGATCTACGAGCAGTACTTC.

The chain uses TRBV4-2 and TRBJ2-3; a weak D match, TRBD2 (6 bases). Germline CDR1 reads LGHNA; CDR2 reads YNFKEQ. The CDR3 loop spans 18 amino acids. V was cut by 0 bases and J by 0 bases, with 16 bases left in between. The DNA for the CDR3 is TGTGCCAGCAGCCAAGAGAGAGGACTATCTCCTAGCACAGATACGCAGTATTTT. This gives the protein CASSQERGLSPSTDTQYF.

Notes on this clone: One junction end disagrees with the germline gene, perhaps due to a read error. This chain connects TRBV14 to TRBJ1-3, with D perhaps TRBD1 (6 bases). This CDR3 spans 13 amino acids. The V gene's germline CDR1 is SGHDN and CDR2 FVKESK. Here the CDR3 reads CASSQDSGHPASF. DNA of the CDR3: TGTGCCAGCAGCCAAGATTCGGGACACCCAGCGAGTTTT.

The V and J genes are TRBV7-3 and TRBJ1-5; 8 bases match TRBD1. The CDR3 covers 13 residues. Germline loops: CDR1 SGHTA, CDR2 FQGTGA. J gave up 7 bases and V 3 bases, and 2 bases lay outside the gene matches. CDR3 amino acids: CASSFGQGQPQHF. As DNA, the CDR3 is TGTGCCAGCAGCTTCGGACAGGGCCAGCCCCAGCATTTT.

The rearrangement joins TRBV5-6 to TRBJ1-6; D is perhaps TRBD1 (6 bases). This CDR3 contains 15 residues. Germline CDR1 SGHDT, CDR2 YYEEEE. Between the trimmed V and J ends, which lost 0 bases and 7 bases, there was a span of 11 bases. The CDR3 spells CASSLVSGANSPLHF. CDR3 coding DNA: TGTGCCAGCAGCTTGGTTTCAGGGGCAAATTCACCCCTCCACTTT.

The chain couples TRBV5-5 to TRBJ1-4, with D possibly being TRBD1 (5 bases). The CDR3 is 18 amino acids. Germline V gene lookup returns CDR1 SGHKS and CDR2 YYEKEE (reference sequence). V was shortened by 3 bases and J by 0 bases, with 18 bases between the two germline ends. In nucleotides, the CDR3 is TGTGCCAGCAGCTCGGCGGGGGGGACGGGGACAACTAATGAAAAACTGTTTTTT. Amino acid sequence: CASSSAGGTGTTNEKLFF.

The chain recombines TRBV7-8 with TRBJ2-7; perhaps TRBD2 as D (5 bases). The CDR3 runs 15 residues. Germline lookup yields CDR1 SGHVS and CDR2 FQNEAQ. Deletions cut 5 bases from V and 0 bases from J, with 14 bases between. CDR3 in DNA: TGTGCCAGCAGCCCTTTTCGGGGAAGCTCCTACGAGCAGTACTTC. Translation gives CASSPFRGSSYEQYF. The full variable domain, completed using reference TRBV7-8 and TRBJ2-7, is GAGVSQSPRYKVAKRGQDVALRCDPISGHVSLFWYQQALGQGPEFLTYFQNEAQLDKSGLPSDRFFAERPEGSVSTLKIQRTQQEDSAVYLCASSPFRGSSYEQYFGPGTRLTVT.

The chain couples TRBV7-2 to TRBJ2-4; TRBD2 aligns across 8 bases. Germline values: CDR1 SGHTA, CDR2 FQGNSA. This CDR3 is built from 16 residues. The trim removed 5 bases at V and 0 bases at J, leaving 6 bases unmatched. CDR3 in DNA: TGTGCCAGCAGCCAAGCGGGAGTACTAGCCAAAAACATTCAGTACTTC. Translated: CASSQAGVLAKNIQYF.

The rearrangement uses TRBV5-1 and TRBJ2-5; 11 bases map to TRBD2. CDR1 is SGHRS, CDR2 YFSETQ, per germline. The CDR3 totals 15 residues. V shed 2 bases and J 1 base; nucleotides not matched to a gene: 1. The CDR3 loop is CASSFLAGGQETQYF. The CDR3 bases are TGCGCCAGCAGCTTTCTAGCGGGGGGCCAAGAGACCCAGTACTTC.

This CDR3 is CASSSEGVGGQPQHF. CDR3 nucleotide sequence: TGTGCCAGCAGCTCTGAAGGGGTGGGAGGTCAGCCCCAGCATTTT. The chain has TRBV2 and TRBJ1-5; D may be TRBD1 (5 bases). V lost 6 bases, J lost 6 bases, and 18 bases lay in between. Germline V gene data show CDR1 as SNHLY and CDR2 as FYNNEI. This CDR3 contains 15 residues. Full variable domain (outside the CDR3, taken from reference TRBV2 and TRBJ1-5): EPEVTQTPSHQVTQMGQEVILRCVPISNHLYFYWYRQILGQKVEFLVSFYNNEISEKSEIFDDQFSVERPDGSNFTLKIRSTKLEDSAMYFCASSSEGVGGQPQHFGDGTRLSIL.

The CDR3 is CASSRLAGTSSSYEQYF. The CDR3 bases are TGTGCCAGTAGCCGACTAGCGGGGACTTCGAGCTCCTACGAGCAGTACTTC. The rearrangement joins TRBV19 to TRBJ2-7; 11 nucleotides agree with TRBD2. With 6 bases clipped from V and 0 bases from J, the junction kept 10 bases outside the gene matches. The CDR3 length is 17 residues. Germline CDR1 LNHDA, CDR2 SQIVND (reference sequence).

This rearrangement joins TRBV28 to TRBJ1-1; D unclear. Germline V gene sequence: CDR1 MDHEN, CDR2 SYDVKM. The V and J ends lost 3 bases and 3 bases respectively, with 14 bases between them. CDR3 length: 15 residues. The CDR3 protein is CASSFYDNRYTEAFF. Here the CDR3 DNA reads TGTGCCAGCAGTTTTTACGACAATAGGTACACTGAAGCTTTCTTT.

The chain is built from TRBV7-2 and TRBJ1-1, with a weak D call TRBD1 (6 bases). Germline CDR1 and CDR2: SGHTA and FQGNSA. Trimming removed 5 bases from V and 5 bases from J, with 21 bases in between. The CDR3 spans 16 residues. CDR3 residues: CASSPPGHRARTEAFF. CDR3 DNA sequence: TGTGCCAGCAGCCCGCCTGGGCACAGGGCCCGGACTGAAGCTTTCTTT.

The chain recombines TRBV28 with TRBJ2-2, with 10 nucleotides matching TRBD1. In germline, CDR1 is MDHEN, CDR2 SYDVKM. Trimming took 7 bases from V and 7 from J; bases not matched to a gene: 9. This CDR3 is built from 15 residues. The DNA for the CDR3 is TGTGCCAGCACCACCGACAGGGGGCGCATCGGGGAGCTGTTTTTT. Encoded protein: CASTTDRGRIGELFF.

J is TRBJ2-2 and V is TRBV7-2, with 9 nucleotides matching TRBD2. V was clipped by 2 bases and J by 7 bases; unmatched bases: 11. This CDR3 region has 17 residues. The germline V gene encodes CDR1 SGHTA and CDR2 FQGNSA. Here the CDR3 reads CASSLPGTSRSGGELFF. The DNA for the CDR3 is TGTGCCAGCAGCTTACCCGGGACTAGCCGTTCGGGCGGGGAGCTGTTTTTT.

This chain joins TRBV19 and TRBJ1-5, with D perhaps matching TRBD1 (5 bases). Germline loops: CDR1 LNHDA, CDR2 SQIVND (reference sequence). Trimming removed 5 bases from V and 5 bases from J, with 13 bases in between. The CDR3 consists of 14 residues. The CDR3 sequence is CASSETQVDQPQHF. The CDR3 nucleotides read TGTGCCAGTAGTGAGACACAGGTAGATCAGCCCCAGCATTTT.